These 6 T cell receptor beta chains were all obtained from the same sample, sequenced in a study of identical twins. TCRdb redid the calling of the 5' RACE reads with MiXCR, one entry per CDR3 protein. The data hold 350,000 to 450,000 distinct CDR3 sequences, with approximately 18% observed a single time. The sequencing sample was made of naive T cells sorted from blood. Every receptor here comes from a man aged 45-60 years in good health.

This clonotype came up many times. The chain uses TRBV11-2 and TRBJ2-1; D call uncertain. Germline V gene data show CDR1 as SGHAT and CDR2 as FQNNGV. V was shortened by 1 base and J by 2 bases, with 9 bases between the two germline ends. CDR3 length: 15 residues. CDR3 residues: CASSLVRVPYNEQFF. CDR3 in DNA: TGTGCCAGCAGCTTAGTTAGAGTCCCCTACAATGAGCAGTTCTTC.

The chain combines TRBV21-1 with TRBJ2-3; whether TRBD2, the table's D call, matches the DNA was not checked. TRBV21-1 is a recognized pseudogene. This CDR3 is built from 12 residues. CDR3 in DNA: TGTGCCAGCACTCAAGCGGCAGATACGCAGTATTTT. It is translated as CASTQAADTQYF.

This rearrangement joins TRBV12-3 or TRBV12-4 to TRBJ2-1; possible D gene TRBD1, 6 bases. CDR3 length: 14 amino acids. V was trimmed by 6 bases and J by 4 bases, leaving 13 bases between them. The CDR3 sequence: CASRVGTTYNEQFF. CDR3 DNA sequence: TGTGCCAGCAGGGTCGGGACAACTTACAATGAGCAGTTCTTC.

This clonotype was detected a few times. The chain combines TRBV5-1 with TRBJ2-2, with TRBD1 matching 7 bases. Germline loops: CDR1 SGHRS, CDR2 YFSETQ. The CDR3 has 14 amino acids. V lost 4 bases and J lost 9; bases outside the gene matches: 9. The CDR3 reads CASSVDRVRRELFF. The CDR3 DNA is TGCGCCAGCAGCGTCGACAGGGTACGGCGGGAGCTGTTTTTT.

This clonotype has only a few counts. This chain connects TRBV20-1 to TRBJ2-3; the D gene could be TRBD1 or TRBD2 (6 bases each). CDR3 size: 14 residues. The germline CDR1 and CDR2 sequences are DFQATT and SNEGSKA (reference sequence). V was pared by 3 bases and J by 11 bases, with 21 bases between. CDR3 bases: TGCAGTGCTAGCGTCGGGGGCCCGGGGATGGGGCAGTATTTT. Amino acids: CSASVGGPGMGQYF.

V gene TRBV25-1 combines with J gene TRBJ2-2; no clear D gene. V dropped 1 base and J dropped 7 bases, with 10 bases sitting between them. Germline-derived CDR1 and CDR2 are MGHDK and SYGVNS. The CDR3 consists of 14 residues. CDR3 loop: CASSESGWSGELFF. The CDR3 DNA sequence: TGTGCCAGCAGTGAATCCGGGTGGAGCGGGGAGCTGTTTTTT.